The rows below give T cell receptor beta chains drawn from one sample of a study of blood T cell repertoires in COVID-19. The protocol was immunoSEQ multiplex PCR, while the TCRdb copy is restricted to in-frame clones and leaves out a portion. The sample records about 250,000 clones, around nine tenths being singletons. Input material: peripheral blood. These receptors all come from a man aged 18 to 30 with active or convalescent COVID-19. CDR3s include the opening cysteine and the closing phenylalanine or tryptophan. A D gene is named only where the DNA matches it firmly. A row's size may be missing; if present it is once, few, many or a size class.

abundance	len	d_gene	j_gene	v_gene	CDR3aa	CDR3nt
.	13	.	TRBJ2-7	TRBV25-1	CASTPGQVYEQYF	TGTGCCAGCACTCCGGGACAAGTCTACGAGCAGTACTTC
.	16	TRBD1	TRBJ1-5	TRBV30	CAWSVPSGQGNQPQHF	TGTGCCTGGAGTGTACCTTCGGGACAGGGGAATCAGCCCCAGCATTTT
.	15	TRBD2	TRBJ2-5	TRBV7-2	CASSVTSGSRETQYF	TGTGCCAGCAGCGTTACTAGCGGGAGTAGGGAGACCCAGTACTTC
once	16	.	TRBJ2-7	TRBV30	CAWELGTFGSRYEQYF	TGTGCCTGGGAGCTAGGGACTTTTGGGAGTCGCTACGAGCAGTACTTC
.	14	.	TRBJ1-1	TRBV7-2	CASSLYSLNTEAFF	TGTGCCAGCAGCTTATACAGTTTGAACACTGAAGCTTTCTTT
.	13	.	TRBJ2-4	TRBV6-5	CASSVPGVGIQYF	TGTGCCAGCAGCGTTCCGGGGGTAGGCATTCAGTACTTC
.	13	TRBD1	TRBJ1-2	TRBV2	CASSEGQGFGYTF	TGTGCCAGCAGTGAAGGACAGGGGTTTGGCTACACCTTC
once	14	TRBD1	TRBJ2-1	TRBV30	CAWGGQVLDNEQFF	TGTGCCTGGGGGGGACAGGTGTTGGACAATGAGCAGTTCTTC
.	14	.	TRBJ2-7	TRBV5-1	CASSPDSLSYEQYF	TGCGCCAGCAGCCCGGACAGTCTTTCCTACGAGCAGTACTTC
.	15	TRBD1	TRBJ2-7	TRBV7-2	CASSYIQGAPYEQYF	TGTGCCAGCAGCTACATTCAGGGGGCGCCCTACGAGCAGTACTTC
.	13	.	TRBJ1-2	TRBV12-3/TRBV12-4	CASSLARVGGYTF	TGTGCCAGCAGTTTAGCCAGGGTGGGCGGCTACACCTTC
.	19	TRBD1	TRBJ1-2	TRBV27	CASSPYPGQGNPLYYGYTF	TGTGCCAGCAGTCCTTACCCTGGACAGGGCAATCCCCTGTACTATGGCTACACCTTC
.	17	TRBD2	TRBJ2-7	TRBV4-3	CASSQELLAGAQWEQYF	TGCGCCAGCAGCCAAGAGCTGTTAGCGGGGGCCCAGTGGGAGCAGTACTTC
.	14	.	TRBJ2-7	TRBV9	CASSAGSRDSEQYF	TGTGCCAGCAGCGCGGGATCGAGAGACTCCGAGCAGTACTTC
.	17	.	TRBJ1-2	TRBV7-8	CASSLAQGPLLVGGYTF	TGTGCCAGCAGCTTAGCGCAGGGGCCTTTACTCGTGGGGGGCTACACCTTC
.	19	TRBD1	TRBJ1-5	TRBV7-2	CASRPSPTSGGAGNQPQHF	TGTGCCAGCAGGCCGAGCCCAACTTCAGGGGGCGCGGGCAATCAGCCCCAGCATTTT
.	16	TRBD1	TRBJ2-7	TRBV11-2	CASSLGPRRQGYEQYF	TGTGCCAGCAGCTTAGGTCCCCGTCGACAGGGCTACGAGCAGTACTTC
.	16	TRBD2	TRBJ2-7	TRBV9	CASSVEGAGVPYEQYF	TGTGCCAGCAGCGTAGAAGGAGCGGGGGTCCCCTACGAGCAGTACTTC